This T cell receptor (beta chain) originates from a study of blood T cell repertoires in COVID-19. Background on the study: The origin of the acute and convalescent COVID-19 samples was the United States, Italy and Spain.

Sequencing used immunoSEQ multiplex PCR; TCRdb keeps in-frame clones, though not all of them. The sample carries more than 90,000 clones, about 85% recorded once. Germline V gene data show CDR1 as KGHDR and CDR2 as SFDVKD. There are 15 residues in the CDR3. V dropped 2 bases and J dropped 1 base, with 8 bases sitting between them. The V and J genes are TRBV24-1 and TRBJ1-3; perhaps TRBD1 as D (6 bases). The receptor's source is a man at least 80 years old with acute or convalescent COVID-19. Sample: peripheral blood. The CDR3 region has the DNA TGTGCCACCAGTGATTCTACAGGGTCTGGAAACACCATATATTTT. Translation: CATSDSTGSGNTIYF.